This entry concerns a single T cell receptor beta chain. Its antigen is unknown. The data were taken from a study of shared clonotypes between healthy human individuals. Points from the study as a whole: Tissue TCR repertoires likely differ from these blood-only repertoires. When naive CD4 clonotypes were compared across a handful of donors, around 5% were shared. A generally larger estimated richness was seen in naive subsets than in memory subsets.

The germline CDR1 and CDR2 sequences are SGHNT and YYREEE (reference sequence). CDR3 size: 13 residues. Trimming stripped 4 bases from V and 1 base from J, with 5 bases between. The data were produced by immunoSEQ multiplex PCR, yet TCRdb's version contains in-frame clones alone and is incomplete. Of 1,400,000 or so clones listed, approximately 98.5% are singletons. This TCR was recovered from a man aged 25 to 40 in good health. The sequenced material came from naive CD4+ T cells sorted from blood. Subset defined: CD45RA+ positively selected. This sequence joins TRBV5-4 and TRBJ2-2; D gene ambiguous. The CDR3 is CASSPKNTGELFF. CDR3 nucleotide sequence: TGTGCCAGCAGCCCTAAGAACACCGGGGAGCTGTTTTTT.